One and the same sample provided the 22 T cell receptor beta chains below, sequenced in a study of T cell responses to AZD1222 COVID-19 vaccine. Sequenced by immunoSEQ multiplex PCR; TCRdb stores in-frame clones only, minus some. The data contain tens of thousands of clones, approximately 90% of them singletons. This specimen was peripheral blood, taken 28 days after the second AZD1222 dose. All receptors derive from an adult who received the AZD1222 COVID-19 vaccine.

The rearrangement uses TRBV7-9 and TRBJ1-4; no firm D call. The CDR3 totals 13 residues. The V gene's germline CDR1 is SEHNR and CDR2 FQNEAQ (reference sequence). Trimming stripped 2 bases from V and 8 bases from J, with 9 bases between. CDR3 protein: CASSLSGVEKLFF. The CDR3 nucleotides are TGTGCCAGCAGCTTAAGCGGCGTAGAAAAACTGTTTTTT.

This chain joins TRBV15 and TRBJ2-6, with a tentative D call TRBD1 (5 bases). Per germline, CDR1 LNHNV and CDR2 YYDKDF (reference sequence). The CDR3 extends over 15 amino acids. The V and J ends lost 9 bases and 0 bases respectively, with 12 bases between them. CDR3: CATTADSSGANVLTF. Here the CDR3 DNA reads TGTGCCACAACCGCAGACAGCTCTGGGGCCAACGTCCTGACTTTC.

This clone has only one observation. This chain uses TRBV7-9 with TRBJ2-5; 8 positions match TRBD1. This CDR3 contains 15 residues. Germline-derived CDR1 and CDR2 are SEHNR and FQNEAQ (reference sequence). V trimming: 1 base; J trimming: 5 bases; junction bases outside the gene matches: 6. CDR3 residues: CASSLGGRGHETQYF. In DNA, the CDR3 is TGTGCCAGCAGCTTAGGCGGCAGGGGGCATGAGACCCAGTACTTC.

The DNA for the CDR3 is TGTGCCAGCAGTCGGGACAGGGTATTACTCGAGCAGTACTTC. The encoded protein is CASSRDRVLLEQYF. The chain joins TRBV27 to TRBJ2-7; 9 bases map to TRBD1. Trimming cost V 5 bases and J 6 bases; bases outside gene matches: 8. The CDR3 length is 14 residues. From germline, CDR1 is MNHEY and CDR2 SMNVEV (reference sequence).

This chain uses TRBV2 with TRBJ2-5; 7 bases map to TRBD1. Germline trimming cut 5 bases from V and 5 bases from J; bases unmatched to any gene: 5. The CDR3 has 13 residues. The germline V gene has CDR1 SNHLY and CDR2 FYNNEI. CDR3 residues: CASSRQGYETQYF. Here the CDR3 DNA reads TGTGCCAGCAGTAGACAGGGATATGAGACCCAGTACTTC.

V and J are TRBV6-5 and TRBJ1-4, with D possibly being TRBD1 (5 bases). The CDR3 totals 15 residues. V lost 5 bases and J 0 bases, leaving 10 bases between the germline ends. Germline loops: CDR1 MNHEY, CDR2 SVGAGI. CDR3 sequence (DNA): TGTGCCAGCAGTAAGGGACCCGCAACTAATGAAAAACTGTTTTTT. This gives the protein CASSKGPATNEKLFF.

The V gene is TRBV7-3, the J gene TRBJ1-1; no clear D gene. The CDR3 sequence is 13 residues long. The V end lost 2 bases, the J end lost 1 base, and 5 bases lay between the germline ends. The germline gives CDR1 SGHTA, CDR2 FQGTGA. For the CDR3, the DNA is TGTGCCAGCAGCTTAGGCCGGAACACTGAAGCTTTCTTT. Residues: CASSLGRNTEAFF. Full variable domain (remainder filled in from reference TRBV7-3 and TRBJ1-1): GAGVSQTPSNKVTEKGKYVELRCDPISGHTALYWYRQSLGQGPEFLIYFQGTGAADDSGLPNDRFFAVRPEGSVSTLKIQRTERGDSAVYLCASSLGRNTEAFFGQGTRLTVV.

The rearrangement joins TRBV2 to TRBJ1-5; TRBD1 is a possible D gene (5 bases). The V end lost 2 bases, the J end lost 7 bases, and 9 bases lay between the germline ends. CDR3 length equals 13 residues. CDR1 SNHLY and CDR2 FYNNEI come from the germline V gene. CDR3 nucleotides: TGTGCCAGCAGTGAACGGGGACGGCAGCCCCAGCATTTT. Translating gives CASSERGRQPQHF.

The chain couples TRBV10-3 to TRBJ2-7; the D is unclear. Germline V CDR1 and CDR2: ENHRY, SYGVKD. This CDR3 spans 13 amino acids. V lost 2 bases, J lost 0 bases, and 5 bases lay in between. The CDR3 DNA follows: TGTGCCATCAGTGAGCAGGTCTCCTACGAGCAGTACTTC. Residues: CAISEQVSYEQYF.

The V and J genes are TRBV9 and TRBJ2-1; D is ambiguous. This CDR3 is 14 amino acids long. V was shortened by 0 bases and J by 6 bases, with 10 bases between the two germline ends. Looked up from germline, CDR1 is SGDLS and CDR2 is YYNGEE. The CDR3 region has the DNA TGTGCCAGCAGCGTAGCAGACTTCTCCAATGAGCAGTTCTTC. Its protein product is CASSVADFSNEQFF. Full variable domain (rest looked up from reference TRBV9 and TRBJ2-1): DSGVTQTPKHLITATGQRVTLRCSPRSGDLSVYWYQQSLDQGLQFLIQYYNGEERAKGNILERFSAQQFPDLHSELNLSSLELGDSALYFCASSVADFSNEQFFGPGTRLTVL.

This chain connects TRBV11-3 to TRBJ2-5; D may be TRBD2 (6 bases). In germline, CDR1 is SGHNT, CDR2 YENEEA. The CDR3 is 13 residues long. V lost 2 bases and J 5 bases, leaving 9 bases between the germline ends. CDR3 region: CASSLPLAETQYF. As DNA, the CDR3 is TGTGCCAGCAGCTTACCCCTAGCGGAGACCCAGTACTTC.

In this sample, this clone turned up a few times. This chain links TRBV7-7 with TRBJ1-1; D not resolved. V was cut by 1 base and J by 2 bases, with 5 bases left in between. Per germline, CDR1 SSHAT and CDR2 FNYEAQ (reference sequence). The CDR3 loop spans 13 amino acids. The CDR3 is CASSLGQNTEAFF. In nucleotides, the CDR3 is TGTGCCAGCAGCTTAGGCCAAAACACTGAAGCTTTCTTT.

This sequence joins TRBV6-5 and TRBJ2-7; TRBD2 aligns across 10 bases. J lost 0 bases, V lost 5 bases, and 4 bases had no gene match. The CDR3 is 15 amino acids. Germline values: CDR1 MNHEY, CDR2 SVGAGI. The CDR3 sequence: CASSLGLAASYEQYF. The CDR3 DNA reads TGTGCCAGCAGTCTAGGACTAGCGGCCTCCTACGAGCAGTACTTC.

The gene calls are TRBV24-1 and TRBJ1-1; TRBD1 agrees at 7 bases. The CDR3 has 17 residues. V lost 3 bases to trimming and J lost 6 bases; unmatched junction nucleotides: 15. The germline gives CDR1 KGHDR, CDR2 SFDVKD. CDR3 nucleotides: TGTGCCACCAGTGATACAGGGGCCCGCACCGGACGACCTGAAGCTTTCTTT. This encodes CATSDTGARTGRPEAFF.

The chain combines TRBV18 with TRBJ2-3, with D perhaps matching TRBD1 (6 bases). The CDR3 has 15 amino acids. In germline, CDR1 is KGHSH, CDR2 LQKENI. V lost 2 bases to trimming and J lost 4 bases, with 13 bases between them. The DNA of the CDR3 is TGTGCCAGCTCACCAGGGGTGGGACACGCAGATACGCAGTATTTT. As protein: CASSPGVGHADTQYF. The entire variable domain, with the rest obtained from reference TRBV18 and TRBJ2-3, is as follows: NAGVMQNPRHLVRRRGQEARLRCSPMKGHSHVYWYRQLPEEGLKFMVYLQKENIIDESGMPKERFSAEFPKEGPSILRIQQVVRGDSAAYFCASSPGVGHADTQYFGPGTRLTVL.

This clone turned up a few times. The chain employs TRBV15 and TRBJ1-1, with unresolved D. The CDR3 is made up of 14 amino acids. Between the trimmed V and J ends, which lost 0 bases and 3 bases, there was a span of 8 bases. CDR1 is LNHNV and CDR2 is YYDKDF in the germline V gene (reference sequence). The CDR3 region has the DNA TGTGCCACCAGCAGAGAGGGGAGGTACACTGAAGCTTTCTTT. Amino acid sequence: CATSREGRYTEAFF. The full variable domain, completed using reference TRBV15 and TRBJ1-1, is DAMVIQNPRYQVTQFGKPVTLSCSQTLNHNVMYWYQQKSSQAPKLLFHYYDKDFNNEADTPDNFQSRRPNTSFCFLDIRSPGLGDTAMYLCATSREGRYTEAFFGQGTRLTVV.

The genes are TRBV7-3 and TRBJ1-1; no definite D call. CDR1 and CDR2 from the germline V gene are SGHTA and FQGTGA. This CDR3 is 14 amino acids long. V shed 4 bases and J shed 1 base, with 10 bases lying between them. CDR3 region: CASSSSPGNTEAFF. As DNA, the CDR3 is TGTGCCAGCAGCTCGAGCCCGGGGAACACTGAAGCTTTCTTT.

In its sample, this clone was seen once. The rearrangement joins TRBV15 to TRBJ1-1; D is unresolved. V lost 0 bases, J lost 3 bases, and 17 bases lay in between. There are 17 residues in the CDR3. Germline V gene sequence: CDR1 LNHNV, CDR2 YYDKDF (reference sequence). Here the CDR3 reads CATSREEGFEKDTEAFF. CDR3 DNA sequence: TGTGCCACCAGCAGAGAAGAGGGATTTGAGAAGGACACTGAAGCTTTCTTT.

CDR3 nucleotides: TGTGCCACGCTAACTGCCGCGGGACAGGGGATAGGGTATGGCTACACCTTC. It translates to CATLTAAGQGIGYGYTF. J is TRBJ1-2 and V is TRBV28, with TRBD1 matching over 10 bases. V shed 10 bases and J 5 bases; nucleotides not matched to a gene: 19. The CDR3 covers 17 residues. The V gene's germline CDR1 is MDHEN and CDR2 SYDVKM.

The V gene is TRBV27, the J gene TRBJ1-3; D is possibly TRBD1 (6 bases). There are 15 residues in the CDR3. CDR1 MNHEY and CDR2 SMNVEV come from the germline V gene (reference sequence). The ends were cut back, 3 bases at V and 3 bases at J, with 12 bases in the middle. Written as DNA, the CDR3 is TGTGCCAGCAGTTTGTCCCAGGGGTTTGGAAACACCATATATTTT. This encodes CASSLSQGFGNTIYF.

The genes are TRBV11-3 and TRBJ2-4; D is uncertain. The germline V and J ends were trimmed by 0 bases and 11 bases, with 11 bases remaining between them. CDR1 and CDR2 (germline): SGHNT, YENEEA. The CDR3 has 13 residues. CDR3 nucleotide sequence: TGTGCCAGCAGCTTAGATCAAGTAGGATTTCAGTACTTC. Protein product: CASSLDQVGFQYF.

The J gene is TRBJ2-7, the V gene TRBV2; 8 bases are shared with TRBD1. This CDR3 region has 12 residues. V lost 4 bases, J lost 9 bases, and 5 bases stayed unmatched. CDR1 and CDR2 (germline): SNHLY, FYNNEI. The CDR3 DNA sequence: TGTGCCAGCAGTGGGCAGGGGGCGAGGCAGTACTTC. This encodes CASSGQGARQYF.